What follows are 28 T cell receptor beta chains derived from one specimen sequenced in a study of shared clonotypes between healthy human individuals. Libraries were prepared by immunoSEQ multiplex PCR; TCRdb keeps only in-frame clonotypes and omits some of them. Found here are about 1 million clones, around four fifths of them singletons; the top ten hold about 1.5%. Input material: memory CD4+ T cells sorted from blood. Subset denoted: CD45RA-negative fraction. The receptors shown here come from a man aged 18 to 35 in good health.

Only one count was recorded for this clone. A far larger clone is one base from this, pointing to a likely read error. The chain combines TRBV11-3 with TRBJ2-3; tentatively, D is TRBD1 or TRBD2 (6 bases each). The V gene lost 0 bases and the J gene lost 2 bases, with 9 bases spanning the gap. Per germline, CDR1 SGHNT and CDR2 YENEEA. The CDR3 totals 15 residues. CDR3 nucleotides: TGTGCCAGCAGCTTAGATAGGGGGGTCACAGATACGCAGTATTTT. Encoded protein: CASSLDRGVTDTQYF.

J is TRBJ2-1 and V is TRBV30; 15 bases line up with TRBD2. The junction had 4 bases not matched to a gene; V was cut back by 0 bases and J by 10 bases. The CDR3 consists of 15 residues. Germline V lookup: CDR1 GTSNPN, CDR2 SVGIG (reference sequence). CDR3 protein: CAWSVFGTSGREQFF. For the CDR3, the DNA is TGTGCCTGGAGTGTGTTCGGGACTAGCGGGAGGGAGCAGTTCTTC.

The chain's CDR3 is CASSRLAASYEQYF. The DNA of the CDR3 is TGTGCCAGTAGTCGACTAGCGGCCTCCTACGAGCAGTACTTC. The V and J genes are TRBV19 and TRBJ2-7; 9 bases line up with TRBD2. Germline V CDR1 and CDR2: LNHDA, SQIVND (reference sequence). The CDR3 extends over 14 amino acids. Losses at the gene ends were 5 bases for V and 0 bases for J; bases not matched to a gene: 2.

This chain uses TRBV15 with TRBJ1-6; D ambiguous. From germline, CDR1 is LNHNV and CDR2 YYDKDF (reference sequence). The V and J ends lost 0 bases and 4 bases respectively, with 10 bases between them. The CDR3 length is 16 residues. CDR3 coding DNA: TGTGCCACCAGCAGAGATCAAAACAGTTATAATTCACCCCTCCACTTT. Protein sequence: CATSRDQNSYNSPLHF.

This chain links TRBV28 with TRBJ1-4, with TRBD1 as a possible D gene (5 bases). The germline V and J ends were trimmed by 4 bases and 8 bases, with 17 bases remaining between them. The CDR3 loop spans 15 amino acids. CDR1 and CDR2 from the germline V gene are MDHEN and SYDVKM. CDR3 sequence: CASSSPGSAGEKLFF. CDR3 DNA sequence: TGTGCCAGCAGTTCTCCAGGCTCCGCAGGGGAAAAACTGTTTTTT.

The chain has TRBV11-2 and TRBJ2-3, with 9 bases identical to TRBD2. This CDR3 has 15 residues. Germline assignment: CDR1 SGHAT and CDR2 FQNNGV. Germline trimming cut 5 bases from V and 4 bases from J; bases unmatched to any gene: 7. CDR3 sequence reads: CASSRSGRSADTQYF. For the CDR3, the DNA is TGTGCCAGCAGCCGGAGCGGGAGGTCTGCAGATACGCAGTATTTT. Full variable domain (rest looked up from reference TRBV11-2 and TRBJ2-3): EAGVAQSPRYKIIEKRQSVAFWCNPISGHATLYWYQQILGQGPKLLIQFQNNGVVDDSQLPKDRFSAERLKGVDSTLKIQPAKLEDSAVYLCASSRSGRSADTQYFGPGTRLTVL.

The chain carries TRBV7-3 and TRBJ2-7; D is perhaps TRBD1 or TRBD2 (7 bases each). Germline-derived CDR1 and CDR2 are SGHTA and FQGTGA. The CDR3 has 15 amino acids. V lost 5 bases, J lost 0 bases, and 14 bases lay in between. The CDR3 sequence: CASSPQGGSSYEQYF. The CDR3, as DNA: TGTGCCAGCAGCCCGCAGGGGGGGTCCTCCTACGAGCAGTACTTC. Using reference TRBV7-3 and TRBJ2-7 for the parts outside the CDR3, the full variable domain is GAGVSQTPSNKVTEKGKYVELRCDPISGHTALYWYRQSLGQGPEFLIYFQGTGAADDSGLPNDRFFAVRPEGSVSTLKIQRTERGDSAVYLCASSPQGGSSYEQYFGPGTRLTVT.

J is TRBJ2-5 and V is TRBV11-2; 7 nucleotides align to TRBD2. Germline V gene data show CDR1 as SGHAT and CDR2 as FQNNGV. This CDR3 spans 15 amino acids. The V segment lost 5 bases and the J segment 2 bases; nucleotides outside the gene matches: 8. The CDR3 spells CASSRFLAAQETQYF. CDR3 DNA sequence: TGTGCCAGCAGCAGATTCCTAGCGGCTCAAGAGACCCAGTACTTC.

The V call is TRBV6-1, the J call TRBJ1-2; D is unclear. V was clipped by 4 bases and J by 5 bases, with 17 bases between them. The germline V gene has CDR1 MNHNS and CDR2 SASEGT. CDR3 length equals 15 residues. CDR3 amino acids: CASSGHLSVGYGYTF. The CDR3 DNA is TGTGCCAGCAGTGGACATTTATCAGTAGGTTATGGCTACACCTTC.

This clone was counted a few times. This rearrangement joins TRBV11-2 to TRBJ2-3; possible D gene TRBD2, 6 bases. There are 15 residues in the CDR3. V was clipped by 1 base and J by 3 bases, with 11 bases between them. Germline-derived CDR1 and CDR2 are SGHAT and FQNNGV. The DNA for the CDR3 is TGTGCCAGCAGCTTAGCGGGAGTGGGTACAGATACGCAGTATTTT. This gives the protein CASSLAGVGTDTQYF.

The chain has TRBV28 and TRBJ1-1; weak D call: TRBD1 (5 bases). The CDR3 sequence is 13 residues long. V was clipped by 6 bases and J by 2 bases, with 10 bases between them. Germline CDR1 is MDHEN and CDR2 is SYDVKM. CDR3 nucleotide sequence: TGTGCCAGCAGGGGGACGGCTAACACTGAAGCTTTCTTT. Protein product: CASRGTANTEAFF.

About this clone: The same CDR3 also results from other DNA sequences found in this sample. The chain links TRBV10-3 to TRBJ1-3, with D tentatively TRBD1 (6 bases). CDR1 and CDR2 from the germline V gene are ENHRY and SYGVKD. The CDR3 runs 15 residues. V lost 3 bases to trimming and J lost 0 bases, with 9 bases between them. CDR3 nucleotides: TGTGCCATCAGTGAACGGGGGCTCTCTGGAAACACCATATATTTT. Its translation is CAISERGLSGNTIYF.

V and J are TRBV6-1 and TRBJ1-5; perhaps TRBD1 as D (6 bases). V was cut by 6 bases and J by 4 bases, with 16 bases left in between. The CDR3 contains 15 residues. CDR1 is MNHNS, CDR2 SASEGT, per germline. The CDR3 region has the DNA TGTGCCAGCAGGGAGGGGGGGGTTGGAAATCAGCCCCAGCATTTT. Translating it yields CASREGGVGNQPQHF.

This CDR3 reads CASSQDRSYEQYF. The CDR3 nucleotides are TGCGCCAGCAGCCAGGATCGGTCCTACGAGCAGTACTTC. This rearrangement joins TRBV4-1 to TRBJ2-7; no reliable D call. Germline V gives CDR1 MGHRA, CDR2 YSYEKL. This CDR3 is built from 13 residues. The V and J ends lost 3 bases and 1 base respectively, with 7 bases between them.

Written as DNA, the CDR3 is TGTGCCACACAGGGGGCAGGATATAATTCACCCCTCCACTTT. Its translation is CATQGAGYNSPLHF. The chain is built from TRBV28 and TRBJ1-6, with 9 bases that match TRBD1. Germline V lookup: CDR1 MDHEN, CDR2 SYDVKM. The junction had 5 bases not matched to a gene; V was cut back by 10 bases and J by 4 bases. The CDR3 loop spans 14 amino acids.

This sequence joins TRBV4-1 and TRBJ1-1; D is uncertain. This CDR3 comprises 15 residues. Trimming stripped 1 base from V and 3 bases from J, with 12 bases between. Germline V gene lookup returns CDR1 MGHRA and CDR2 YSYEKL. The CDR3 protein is CASSQAGSVDTEAFF. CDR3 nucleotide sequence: TGCGCCAGCAGCCAAGCGGGTTCGGTTGACACTGAAGCTTTCTTT.

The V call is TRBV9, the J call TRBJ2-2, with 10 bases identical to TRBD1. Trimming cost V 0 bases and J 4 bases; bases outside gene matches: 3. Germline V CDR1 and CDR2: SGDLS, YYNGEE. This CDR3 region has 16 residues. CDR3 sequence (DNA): TGTGCCAGCAGCGTAGAGGGACAGGGGACCACCGGGGAGCTGTTTTTT. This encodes CASSVEGQGTTGELFF. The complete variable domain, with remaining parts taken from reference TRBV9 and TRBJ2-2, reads DSGVTQTPKHLITATGQRVTLRCSPRSGDLSVYWYQQSLDQGLQFLIQYYNGEERAKGNILERFSAQQFPDLHSELNLSSLELGDSALYFCASSVEGQGTTGELFFGEGSRLTVL.

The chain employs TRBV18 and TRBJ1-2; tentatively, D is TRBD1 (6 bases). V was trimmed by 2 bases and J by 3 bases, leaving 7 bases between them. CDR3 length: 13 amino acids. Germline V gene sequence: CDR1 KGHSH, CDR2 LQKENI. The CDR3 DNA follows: TGTGCCAGCTCACCAGGGGGGCACTATGGCTACACCTTC. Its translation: CASSPGGHYGYTF.

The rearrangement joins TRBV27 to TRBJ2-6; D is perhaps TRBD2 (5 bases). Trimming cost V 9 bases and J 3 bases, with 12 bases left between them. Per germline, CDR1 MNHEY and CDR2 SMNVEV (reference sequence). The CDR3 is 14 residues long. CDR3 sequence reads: CARDCPDGANVLTF. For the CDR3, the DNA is TGTGCCAGGGACTGTCCAGATGGGGCCAACGTCCTGACTTTC.

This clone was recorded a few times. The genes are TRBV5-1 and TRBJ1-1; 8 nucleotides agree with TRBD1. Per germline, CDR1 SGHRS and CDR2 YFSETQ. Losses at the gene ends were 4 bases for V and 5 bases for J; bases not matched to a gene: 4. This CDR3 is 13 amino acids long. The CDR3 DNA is TGCGCCAGCAGCGGACAGGGAAAGACTGAAGCTTTCTTT. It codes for CASSGQGKTEAFF.

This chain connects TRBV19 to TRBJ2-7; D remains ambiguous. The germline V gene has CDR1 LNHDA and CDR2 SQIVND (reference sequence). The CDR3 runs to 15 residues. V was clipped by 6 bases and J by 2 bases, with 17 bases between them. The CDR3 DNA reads TGTGCCAGTAGCACCCAGTACGGAGTGCCCTACGAGCAGTACTTC. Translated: CASSTQYGVPYEQYF.

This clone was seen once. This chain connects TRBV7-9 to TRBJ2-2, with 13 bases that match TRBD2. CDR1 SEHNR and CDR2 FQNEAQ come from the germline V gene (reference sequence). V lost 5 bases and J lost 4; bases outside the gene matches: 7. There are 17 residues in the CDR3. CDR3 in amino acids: CASSPRGLAGVTGELFF. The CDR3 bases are TGTGCCAGCAGCCCGAGAGGACTAGCGGGAGTCACCGGGGAGCTGTTTTTT.

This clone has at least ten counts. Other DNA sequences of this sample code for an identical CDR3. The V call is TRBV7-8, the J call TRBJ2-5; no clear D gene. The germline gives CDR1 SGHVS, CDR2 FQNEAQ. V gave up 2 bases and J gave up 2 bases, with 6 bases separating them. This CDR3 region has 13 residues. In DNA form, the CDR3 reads TGTGCCAGCAGCTTATTACTACAAGAGACCCAGTACTTC. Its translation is CASSLLLQETQYF.

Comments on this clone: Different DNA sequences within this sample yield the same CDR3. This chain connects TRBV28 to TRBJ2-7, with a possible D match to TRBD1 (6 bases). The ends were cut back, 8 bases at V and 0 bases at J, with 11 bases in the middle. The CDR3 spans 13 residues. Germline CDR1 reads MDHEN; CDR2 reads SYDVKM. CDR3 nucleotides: TGTGCCAGCTTAACAGGGAGCTCCTACGAGCAGTACTTC. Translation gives CASLTGSSYEQYF.

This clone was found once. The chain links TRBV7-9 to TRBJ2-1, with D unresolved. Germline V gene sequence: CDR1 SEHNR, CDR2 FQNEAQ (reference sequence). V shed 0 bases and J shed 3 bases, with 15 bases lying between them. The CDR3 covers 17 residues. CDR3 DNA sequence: TGTGCCAGCAGCTTAGCCCCCAAGGGCGGATACTACAATGAGCAGTTCTTC. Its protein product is CASSLAPKGGYYNEQFF.

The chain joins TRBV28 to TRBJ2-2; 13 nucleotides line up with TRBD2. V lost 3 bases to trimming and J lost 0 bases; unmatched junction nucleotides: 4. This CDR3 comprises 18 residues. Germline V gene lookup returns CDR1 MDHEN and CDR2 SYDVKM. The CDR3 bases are TGTGCCAGCAGTTTTTCGGGACTAGCGGGGCCGAACACCGGGGAGCTGTTTTTT. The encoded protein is CASSFSGLAGPNTGELFF.

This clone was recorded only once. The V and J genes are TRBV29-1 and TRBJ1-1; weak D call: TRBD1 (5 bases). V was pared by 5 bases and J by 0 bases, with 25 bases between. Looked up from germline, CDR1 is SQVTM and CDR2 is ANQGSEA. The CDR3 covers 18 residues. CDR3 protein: CSVRAVARVFEVNTEAFF. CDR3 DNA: TGCAGCGTTAGGGCCGTTGCCAGGGTGTTTGAGGTGAACACTGAAGCTTTCTTT.

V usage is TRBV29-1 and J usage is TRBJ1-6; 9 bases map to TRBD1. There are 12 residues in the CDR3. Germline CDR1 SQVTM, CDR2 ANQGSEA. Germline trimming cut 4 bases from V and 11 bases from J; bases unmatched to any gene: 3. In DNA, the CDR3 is TGCAGCGTTGGACAGGGGGGCGCACCCCTCCACTTT. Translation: CSVGQGGAPLHF.